The present TCR beta chain was sequenced within a study of cytomegalovirus exposure and HLA in healthy donors. The CDR3 length is 16 residues. The junction had 6 bases not matched to a gene; V was cut back by 6 bases and J by 0 bases. From germline, CDR1 is MNHEY and CDR2 SMNVEV (reference sequence). Here immunoSEQ multiplex PCR was the method, and the copy in TCRdb shows in-frame clones only, minus some. The table records fewer than 250,000 clones, just under 90% of them present only once. Sequencing input: PBMCs. The receptor's source is a young man in good health and CMV-seronegative. V and J are TRBV27 and TRBJ1-5; TRBD1 aligns across 9 bases. CDR3 region: CASSGTGRYSNQPQHF. The CDR3 region has the DNA TGTGCCAGCAGCGGGACAGGGCGATATAGCAATCAGCCCCAGCATTTT.